This TCR beta chain was obtained from a study of early T cells in non-severe SARS-CoV-2 infection. Study at large: Unsorted whole blood bulk RNA was sequenced, with unpaired chains. Overall study results and limits: Lookups in VDJdb leaned toward anti-spike CD8 responses and missed private and CD4 specificities.

In this sample, this clonotype turned up a few times. Its antigen is unknown. Unique molecular identifiers tagged individual cDNA molecules. TCRdb re-analysed the 5' RACE reads in MiXCR, keeping a single row per CDR3 protein. The sample lists roughly 46,000 distinct CDR3 sequences, more than 4.5% seen once, with 5% to 6.5% in the top ten. The CDR3 sequence is 15 residues long. Per germline, CDR1 ENHRY and CDR2 SYGVKD. V was cut by 3 bases and J by 2 bases, with 13 bases left in between. The specimen was whole blood, collected at baseline. The V call is TRBV10-3, the J call TRBJ1-1; no clear D gene. This TCR came from an adult who was a healthcare worker with PCR-confirmed SARS-CoV-2 infection or an uninfected control (not recorded which). In DNA, the CDR3 is TGTGCCATCAGTGATATGACGCGAGGAAACACTGAAGCTTTCTTT. Its protein is CAISDMTRGNTEAFF.